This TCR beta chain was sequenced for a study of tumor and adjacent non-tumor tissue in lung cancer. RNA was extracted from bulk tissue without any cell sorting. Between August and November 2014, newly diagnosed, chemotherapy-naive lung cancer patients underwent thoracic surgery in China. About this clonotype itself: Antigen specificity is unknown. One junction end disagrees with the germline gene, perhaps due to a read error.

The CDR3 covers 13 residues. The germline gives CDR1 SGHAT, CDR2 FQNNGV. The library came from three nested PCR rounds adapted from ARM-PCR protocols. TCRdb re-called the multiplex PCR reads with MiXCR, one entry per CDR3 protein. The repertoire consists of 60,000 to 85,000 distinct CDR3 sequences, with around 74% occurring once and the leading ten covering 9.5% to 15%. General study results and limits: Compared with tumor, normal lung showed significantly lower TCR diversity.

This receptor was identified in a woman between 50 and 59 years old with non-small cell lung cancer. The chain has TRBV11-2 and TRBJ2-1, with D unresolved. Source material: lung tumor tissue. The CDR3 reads CASSLEAVNVQFF. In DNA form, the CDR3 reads TGTGCCAGCAGCTTAGAGGCGGTCAATGTGCAGTTCTTT.